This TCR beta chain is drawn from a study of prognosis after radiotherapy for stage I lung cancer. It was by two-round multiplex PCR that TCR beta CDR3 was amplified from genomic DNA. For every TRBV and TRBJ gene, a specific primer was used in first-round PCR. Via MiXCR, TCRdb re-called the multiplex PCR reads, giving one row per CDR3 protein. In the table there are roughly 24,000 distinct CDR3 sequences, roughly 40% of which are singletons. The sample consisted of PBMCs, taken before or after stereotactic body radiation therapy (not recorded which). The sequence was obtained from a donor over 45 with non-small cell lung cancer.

Here the CDR3 reads CASTVQGAAYGYTF. CDR3 nucleotides: TGTGCCAGCACGGTACAGGGGGCTGCCTATGGCTACACCTTC. The chain links TRBV9 to TRBJ1-2; 9 bases map to TRBD1. With V trimmed by 6 bases and J by 4 bases, 7 bases remained unmatched. Germline CDR1 and CDR2: SGDLS and YYNGEE. The CDR3 runs to 14 residues.